This TCR beta chain appears in the sequencing data of a study of blood T cell repertoires in COVID-19. For the study at large: COVID-19 samples collected from the United States, Italy and Spain covered acute and convalescent phases. T cells, B-cell-depleted T cells, or PBMCs provided the cDNA or gDNA that served as material.

CDR3 length: 13 residues. Per the germline V gene, CDR1 is SGHNT and CDR2 is YYREEE (reference sequence). With 0 bases removed from V and 7 bases from J, the gap between germline ends came to 8 bases. In the study's own analysis: Amplification with reference gene primers provided the estimates of nucleated cell counts. The protocol was immunoSEQ multiplex PCR, while the TCRdb copy is restricted to in-frame clones and leaves out a portion. V and J calls and clone size are as listed in that table; D and trimming were resolved from the DNA. In the table there are about 270,000 clones, under 90% of which are singletons.

Sequencing was carried out using peripheral blood. This rearrangement joins TRBV5-4 to TRBJ2-1; D unresolved. This TCR came from a woman aged 60 to 75 with active or convalescent COVID-19. The CDR3 sequence: CASSLAQENEQFF. The CDR3 nucleotides are TGTGCCAGCAGCTTGGCCCAGGAAAATGAGCAGTTCTTC.